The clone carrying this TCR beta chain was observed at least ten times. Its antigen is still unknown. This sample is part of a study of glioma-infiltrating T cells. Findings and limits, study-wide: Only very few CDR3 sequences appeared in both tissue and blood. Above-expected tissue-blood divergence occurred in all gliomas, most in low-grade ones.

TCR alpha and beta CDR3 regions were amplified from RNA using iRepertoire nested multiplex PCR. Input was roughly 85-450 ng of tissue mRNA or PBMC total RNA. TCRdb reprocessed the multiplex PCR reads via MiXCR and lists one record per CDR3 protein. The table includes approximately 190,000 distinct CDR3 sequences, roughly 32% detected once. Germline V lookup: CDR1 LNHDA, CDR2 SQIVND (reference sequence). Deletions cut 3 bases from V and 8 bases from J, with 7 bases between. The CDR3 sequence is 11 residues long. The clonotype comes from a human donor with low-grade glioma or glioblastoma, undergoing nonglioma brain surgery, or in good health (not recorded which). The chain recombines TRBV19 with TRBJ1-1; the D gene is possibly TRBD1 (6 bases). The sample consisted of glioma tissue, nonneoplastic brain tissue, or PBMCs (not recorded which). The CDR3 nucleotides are TGTGCCAGTAGTATGGACAGAGAAGCTTTCTTT. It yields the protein CASSMDREAFF. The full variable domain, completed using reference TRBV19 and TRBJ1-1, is DGGITQSPKYLFRKEGQNVTLSCEQNLNHDAMYWYRQDPGQGLRLIYYSQIVNDFQKGDIAEGYSVSREKKESFPLTVTSAQKNPTAFYLCASSMDREAFFGQGTRLTVV.